These 10 T cell receptor beta chains share one sample of origin, sequenced in a study of blood T cell repertoires in COVID-19 (dated by TCRdb to 2018 to 2020). The receptor library was made with the immunoSEQ multiplex PCR assay. The immuneACCESS repertoire file appears here via TCRdb, limited to in-frame rearrangements. These files lack a portion of the clones; in checked studies, under half of the deficit traces to unresolved V genes, and the cause of the others is not known. The sample has 200,000 to 250,000 clones on record, around nine tenths of them singletons. About 4% of the sample lies in the top ten. Sample: PBMCs or T cells enriched from blood (not recorded which). Receptor source: a woman aged 25 to 39 who had been exposed to COVID-19.

This clone was detected only a few times. The chain links TRBV5-3 to TRBJ2-1; 9 nucleotides align to TRBD2. TRBV5-3 is an open reading frame, and its role is uncertain. This CDR3 comprises 18 residues. V was clipped by 0 bases and J by 8 bases; unmatched bases: 15. DNA of the CDR3: TGTGCCAGAAGCTTGGGGCTAGCGGGACGCCACCGGGGGGATGAGCAGTTCTTC. Translating it yields CARSLGLAGRHRGDEQFF.

The chain's CDR3 is CASQKSTAFSGNTIYF. CDR3 coding DNA: TGTGCCAGCCAGAAATCGACAGCTTTCTCTGGAAACACCATATATTTT. V gene TRBV7-9 combines with J gene TRBJ1-3; a possible D gene is TRBD1 (5 bases). This CDR3 has 16 residues. The germline V gene encodes CDR1 SEHNR and CDR2 FQNEAQ (reference sequence). V lost 8 bases to trimming and J lost 0 bases, with 17 bases between them.

This rearrangement joins TRBV3-1 (or the pseudogene TRBV3-2) to TRBJ1-6; D gene uncertain. The V gene's germline CDR1 is LGHDT and CDR2 YNNKEL (reference sequence). V lost 4 bases to trimming and J lost 8 bases, with 6 bases between them. CDR3 size: 12 residues. The CDR3 coding sequence is TGTGCCAGCAGCCTTCGAGATTCACCCCTCCACTTT. This translates into CASSLRDSPLHF.

The sample holds a few counts of this clone. The chain has TRBV5-6 and TRBJ2-7; D is ambiguous. The CDR3 has 15 amino acids. Trimming removed 4 bases at V and 2 bases at J, with 16 bases between. Per germline, CDR1 SGHDT and CDR2 YYEEEE. The CDR3 reads CASSIPTSSTYEQYF. CDR3 in DNA: TGTGCCAGCAGCATACCAACAAGTTCCACCTACGAGCAGTACTTC.

This rearrangement joins TRBV13 to TRBJ2-1, with D maybe TRBD2 (5 bases). The germline gives CDR1 PRHDT, CDR2 FYEKMQ (reference sequence). The CDR3 consists of 13 residues. Trimming removed 0 bases at V and 7 bases at J, with 7 bases between. The chain's CDR3 is CASSLGWENEQFF. CDR3 nucleotide sequence: TGTGCCAGCAGCTTAGGATGGGAGAATGAGCAGTTCTTC.

The chain recombines TRBV7-9 with TRBJ1-6, with TRBD1 as a possible D gene (6 bases). This CDR3 region has 17 residues. Germline-derived CDR1 and CDR2 are SEHNR and FQNEAQ (reference sequence). Trimming took off 5 bases at V and 4 bases at J, with 18 bases between the two ends. The CDR3: CASSGHRARRYNSPLHF. The CDR3 nucleotides read TGTGCCAGCAGCGGCCACAGGGCCCGAAGATATAATTCACCCCTCCACTTT.

V usage is TRBV3-1 (or the pseudogene TRBV3-2) and J usage is TRBJ2-1; 11 bases map to TRBD2. This CDR3 contains 15 residues. V trimming: 4 bases; J trimming: 7 bases; junction bases outside the gene matches: 6. Germline-derived CDR1 and CDR2 are LGHDT and YNNKEL (reference sequence). The CDR3 sequence: CASSLSGRADNEQFF. In DNA, the CDR3 is TGTGCCAGCAGCCTTAGCGGGAGGGCCGATAATGAGCAGTTCTTC.

This clone was recorded a few times. Here the CDR3 reads CASSLEQGGNQPQHF. CDR3 nucleotide sequence: TGTGCCAGCAGCTTAGAGCAGGGGGGCAATCAGCCCCAGCATTTT. J is TRBJ1-5 and V is TRBV7-2; the match to TRBD1 covers 7 bases. The CDR3 totals 15 residues. Germline-derived CDR1 and CDR2 are SGHTA and FQGNSA. With 1 base clipped from V and 2 bases from J, the junction kept 2 bases outside the gene matches.

A remark on this clone: A read error may account for a junction end that differs from germline. CDR3 sequence (DNA): TGTGCCACCAGCGGAGACAGGGTGAGTTTCAATCAGCCCCAGCATTTT. The encoded protein is CATSGDRVSFNQPQHF. This chain links TRBV15 with TRBJ1-5; 7 bases agree with TRBD1. This CDR3 contains 16 residues. In germline, CDR1 is LNHNV, CDR2 YYDKDF (reference sequence).

V and J are TRBV2 and TRBJ1-5, with D maybe TRBD1 (5 bases). The CDR3 is 13 amino acids. Trimming took off 6 bases at V and 7 bases at J, with 13 bases between the two ends. The germline V gene encodes CDR1 SNHLY and CDR2 FYNNEI. CDR3 DNA: TGTGCCAGCAGCCCCCAGGGTGGCCAGCCCCAGCATTTT. Translated, it gives CASSPQGGQPQHF. Full variable domain (remainder filled in from reference TRBV2 and TRBJ1-5): EPEVTQTPSHQVTQMGQEVILRCVPISNHLYFYWYRQILGQKVEFLVSFYNNEISEKSEIFDDQFSVERPDGSNFTLKIRSTKLEDSAMYFCASSPQGGQPQHFGDGTRLSIL.